This TCR beta chain was captured in a study of fetal regulatory T cell absence and autoimmunity (TCRdb year 2017). For the study in its entirety: Exocrine pancreas autoimmunity was observed in the IPEX patients in the absence of clinical diabetes. What the research found in general, with its limitations: TRB gene family usage was found to be broadly similar between cord blood and pancreas and to resemble published neonatal and adult repertoires. Compared with cord blood, the pancreas TCR compartment showed significant oligoclonal enrichment, and some top clones were enriched more than 90-fold. The oligoclonal enrichment was interpreted as support for antigen-driven autoimmunity in the pancreas before birth in IPEX syndrome.

For this clone: Its binding antigen is unknown. No base quality information exists; no much larger clone differs at one position.

Genomic DNA from frozen pancreas tissue was processed for repertoire sequencing. The DNeasy Blood and Tissue Kit was used to extract roughly 1.8-3.3 ug of genomic DNA from umbilical cord blood or frozen pancreas. The CDR3 has 16 amino acids, counting the end cysteine and phenylalanine. The retained sequence is limited to the CDR3, 48 bases, with the frame set at the first base. For CDR1 and CDR2, the germline V gene lists MNHEY and SVGAGI. Germline trimming amounts to 2 bases on V and 4 bases on J, with 9 as the count of junction bases outside the gene matches. On the immunoSEQ human TCRbeta survey platform, a two-step multiplex PCR amplified and barcoded the TCRbeta CDR3 regions. Libraries were sequenced on Illumina instruments, and IgH from the same samples was sequenced in parallel. In the source study's methods: Raw reads were filtered against IMGT V, D, J definitions and binned by a nearest-neighbor algorithm to remove PCR and sequencing errors. Clones were defined as identical nucleotide sequences, and differential abundance between tissues was assessed by per-clone Fisher exact tests with a pFDR threshold of p<0.01. Clones with frequencies too low for statistical inference were excluded by a minimum inclusion filter of 10 in either sample. The immunoSEQ Analyzer was used for pairwise clonal comparisons, and IMGT tools were used to assess gene family usage. Entries here come from immuneACCESS through TCRdb and include only in-frame sequences with V and J called. Some clones fail to appear in such tables; in the studies checked, an unresolved V gene covers under half of the shortfall, and the cause of the remainder is unknown. Clonal size and the V and J genes are those of that table, whereas D and trimming came from the DNA. Across this sample there are around 100,000 clones, with approximately 75% seen only once. Less than 2.5% of the sample is taken by the ten largest.

The chain was built from TRBV6-5 and TRBJ2-7; 9 of the junction bases match TRBD1. This TCR came from a male donor with IPEX syndrome. Sequenced material: pancreas tissue. Read as DNA, the sequence is TGTGCCAGCAGTTACAGGACAGGGGCATCCTTGTACGAGCAGTACTTC. It translates to CASSYRTGASLYEQYF.